The clone carrying this T cell receptor (beta chain) was found many times. V lost 1 base and J lost 2; bases outside the gene matches: 2. The CDR3 runs to 14 residues. Germline values: CDR1 SGHRS, CDR2 YFSETQ. Time point noted: patch test 1, 2 weeks after DPC sensitization. Treatment noted: therapeutic diphenylcyclopropenone sensitization with weekly scalp DPC. The data were taken from a study of human T cells and chemical hapten exposure. TCRdb reanalysed the RACE reads using MiXCR and keeps one entry per CDR3 protein. The table lists over 65,000 distinct CDR3 sequences, roughly 10% of them singletons.

The TCR was taken from a woman in her forties or fifties with alopecia areata. Some clones in this sample may be carry-over from other donors' samples. The sample was whole blood, taken in connection with sensitization to the hapten diphenylcyclopropenone (DPC). The J gene is TRBJ1-2, the V gene TRBV5-1; 7 bases map to TRBD1. The CDR3 sequence is CASSLMTGNYGYTF. CDR3 coding DNA: TGCGCCAGCAGCTTGATGACAGGGAACTATGGCTACACCTTC.